These T cell receptor beta chains were read from a single sample in a study of blood T cell repertoires in COVID-19. Produced via immunoSEQ multiplex PCR; TCRdb's table is partial and in-frame only. The sample holds about 120,000 clones, roughly 85% seen once. Sequencing was performed on peripheral blood. These receptors were taken from a man aged 40-55 years with acute or convalescent COVID-19. CDR3s include the opening cysteine and the closing phenylalanine or tryptophan. Each record gives: clone size, J gene, D gene, V gene, CDR3 DNA, CDR3 protein. A D gene is named only where the DNA matches it firmly. Rows may omit the clone size; those that give it use once, few, many or a size class.

abundance: NA; j_gene: TRBJ2-3; d_gene: NA; v_gene: TRBV27; CDR3nt: TGTGCCAGCACCCTAGTGGGTAGCACAGATACGCAGTATTTT; CDR3aa: CASTLVGSTDTQYF
abundance: NA; j_gene: TRBJ2-1; d_gene: TRBD2; v_gene: TRBV7-9; CDR3nt: TGTGCCAGCAGCTTGGGGGTAGCGGGACTAGATGAGCAGTTCTTC; CDR3aa: CASSLGVAGLDEQFF
abundance: NA; j_gene: TRBJ2-1; d_gene: NA; v_gene: TRBV6-4; CDR3nt: TGTGCCAGCAGTGACGACAGGATAAGCAATGAGCAGTTCTTC; CDR3aa: CASSDDRISNEQFF
abundance: NA; j_gene: TRBJ2-5; d_gene: NA; v_gene: TRBV5-1; CDR3nt: TGCGCCAGCAGCCCGACAGGAGCCCAAGAGACCCAGTACTTC; CDR3aa: CASSPTGAQETQYF
abundance: NA; j_gene: TRBJ1-6; d_gene: NA; v_gene: TRBV2; CDR3nt: TGTGCCAGCGGTACAGCGGATAATTCACCCCTCCACTTT; CDR3aa: CASGTADNSPLHF
abundance: once; j_gene: TRBJ1-4; d_gene: NA; v_gene: TRBV5-3; CDR3nt: TGTGCCAGCGAGGGGGAAGTAGGAAAACTGTTTTTT; CDR3aa: CASEGEVGKLFF
abundance: NA; j_gene: TRBJ1-1; d_gene: TRBD1; v_gene: TRBV10-2; CDR3nt: TGCGCCAGCATGTTCGGAGGGGGCGCGGGCACTGAAGCTTTCTTT; CDR3aa: CASMFGGGAGTEAFF
abundance: NA; j_gene: TRBJ2-2; d_gene: TRBD2; v_gene: TRBV23-1; CDR3nt: TGCGCCAGCAGTCATCCAGCCCCCCAGTCCCTAGCGGGGGGTTTATGGGTTAGCACCGGGGAGCTGTTTTTT; CDR3aa: CASSHPAPQSLAGGLWVSTGELFF
abundance: NA; j_gene: TRBJ1-3; d_gene: TRBD1; v_gene: TRBV5-6; CDR3nt: TGTGCCAGCAGCCCCAGGGGGCGAAGAGGAAACACCATATATTTT; CDR3aa: CASSPRGRRGNTIYF
abundance: once; j_gene: TRBJ2-2; d_gene: TRBD1; v_gene: TRBV4-3; CDR3nt: TGCGCCAGCAGCCATGGGACAGGGGGTAGGACCGGGGAGCTGTTTTTT; CDR3aa: CASSHGTGGRTGELFF
abundance: NA; j_gene: TRBJ2-5; d_gene: NA; v_gene: TRBV9; CDR3nt: TGTGCCAGCAGTAACTACAGGGAGCGAGGGCAAGAGACCCAGTACTTC; CDR3aa: CASSNYRERGQETQYF
abundance: NA; j_gene: TRBJ1-4; d_gene: NA; v_gene: TRBV6-1; CDR3nt: TGTGCCAGTCATCCAACAGGTGCAGCTAATGAAAAACTGTTTTTT; CDR3aa: CASHPTGAANEKLFF
abundance: NA; j_gene: TRBJ1-2; d_gene: NA; v_gene: TRBV11-2; CDR3nt: TGTGCCAGCAGCTCGACCGGACACAGATATGGCTACACCTTC; CDR3aa: CASSSTGHRYGYTF
abundance: NA; j_gene: TRBJ1-3; d_gene: NA; v_gene: TRBV18; CDR3nt: TGTGCCAGCTCACCACCGCGGGTCTCTGGAAACACCATATATTTT; CDR3aa: CASSPPRVSGNTIYF
abundance: NA; j_gene: TRBJ1-5; d_gene: NA; v_gene: TRBV30; CDR3nt: TGTGCCTGGAGTGTACGCCCTTACTCCGTCGCCGAAAATCAGCCCCAGCATTTT; CDR3aa: CAWSVRPYSVAENQPQHF
abundance: few; j_gene: TRBJ2-7; d_gene: NA; v_gene: TRBV6-9; CDR3nt: TGTGCCAGCAGTTATGGTCTCAGAGCAACAGCCTACGAGCAGTACTTC; CDR3aa: CASSYGLRATAYEQYF
abundance: once; j_gene: TRBJ1-2; d_gene: NA; v_gene: TRBV3-1/TRBV3-2; CDR3nt: TGTGCCAGCAGTCCAACTATACAATCAGGCTACACCTTC; CDR3aa: CASSPTIQSGYTF
abundance: NA; j_gene: TRBJ2-7; d_gene: NA; v_gene: TRBV5-1; CDR3nt: TGCGCCAGCAGCTCCCACTACGAGCAGTACTTC; CDR3aa: CASSSHYEQYF
abundance: once; j_gene: TRBJ2-7; d_gene: NA; v_gene: TRBV15; CDR3nt: TGTGCCACCAGCAGAGATGTGGGGGGGCGAGTCGAGCAGTACTTC; CDR3aa: CATSRDVGGRVEQYF
abundance: NA; j_gene: TRBJ2-2; d_gene: TRBD2; v_gene: TRBV7-3; CDR3nt: TGTGCCAGCAGCCTCGGACTAGCGGGGGCCGCGGGGGAGCTGTTTTTT; CDR3aa: CASSLGLAGAAGELFF
abundance: once; j_gene: TRBJ2-5; d_gene: TRBD2; v_gene: TRBV20-1; CDR3nt: TGCAGTGCTAGTCCACAAAGCGGGAGGGCCGCGGAGACCCAGTACTTC; CDR3aa: CSASPQSGRAAETQYF
abundance: NA; j_gene: TRBJ1-5; d_gene: NA; v_gene: TRBV6-2/TRBV6-3; CDR3nt: TGTGCCAGCAGTTACTCGGGCAGGGGCATAAATCAGCCCCAGCATTTT; CDR3aa: CASSYSGRGINQPQHF
abundance: NA; j_gene: TRBJ2-7; d_gene: TRBD1; v_gene: TRBV7-6; CDR3nt: TGTGCCAGCAGCCTAACAGGGGGAGAGCAGTACTTC; CDR3aa: CASSLTGGEQYF
abundance: NA; j_gene: TRBJ2-3; d_gene: NA; v_gene: TRBV27; CDR3nt: TGTGCCAGCAGTTTTGGACACTCAGATACGCAGTATTTT; CDR3aa: CASSFGHSDTQYF
abundance: NA; j_gene: TRBJ1-6; d_gene: NA; v_gene: TRBV14; CDR3nt: TGTGCCAGCAGCCAAGATGTTCCAGGCCTTGGGTTCTATAATTCACCCCTCCACTTT; CDR3aa: CASSQDVPGLGFYNSPLHF
abundance: NA; j_gene: TRBJ1-2; d_gene: NA; v_gene: TRBV2; CDR3nt: TGTGCCAGCACTACCGAGGGGGGGGCGTATGGCTACACCTTC; CDR3aa: CASTTEGGAYGYTF
abundance: once; j_gene: TRBJ1-5; d_gene: NA; v_gene: TRBV6-2/TRBV6-3; CDR3nt: TGTGCCAGCAGTCACAGACGTGCGAATCAGCCCCAGCATTTT; CDR3aa: CASSHRRANQPQHF